These T cell receptor beta chains were read from a single sample in a study of T cell responses to AZD1222 COVID-19 vaccine. Profiling relied on immunoSEQ multiplex PCR, and the TCRdb table lists in-frame clones only, not all of them. The sample has about 120,000 clones, roughly 89% seen once. The sample was peripheral blood, taken 28 days after the second AZD1222 dose. These receptors were collected from an adult who received the AZD1222 COVID-19 vaccine. CDR3s include the opening cysteine and the closing phenylalanine or tryptophan. Each record gives: D gene, clone size, V gene, J gene, CDR3 length, CDR3 protein, CDR3 DNA. A D gene is named only where the DNA matches it firmly. Size is stated for part of the rows, as once, few or many counts, or as a class when the clone is expanded.

>NA|NA|TRBV14|TRBJ2-3|15
CASTRGQVYTDTQYF
TGTGCCAGCACCCGCGGTCAGGTTTACACAGATACGCAGTATTTT
>NA|NA|TRBV12-3/TRBV12-4|TRBJ2-3|12
CASSPERVTQYF
TGTGCCAGCAGCCCAGAAAGGGTTACGCAGTATTTT
>NA|NA|TRBV11-2|TRBJ1-1|13
CASSLILDTEAFF
TGTGCCAGCAGCTTAATACTGGACACTGAAGCTTTCTTT
>NA|NA|TRBV20-1|TRBJ2-1|17
CSASQSGGGKGGNEQFF
TGCAGTGCTAGTCAGAGTGGAGGGGGCAAAGGGGGCAATGAGCAGTTCTTC
>TRBD1|NA|TRBV5-1|TRBJ1-2|15
CASSRGQGENYGYTF
TGCGCCAGCAGCCGGGGACAGGGGGAGAACTATGGCTACACCTTC
>NA|few|TRBV25-1|TRBJ2-1|11
CASLGFRGVFF
TGTGCCAGCCTCGGTTTCCGAGGAGTGTTCTTC
>NA|NA|TRBV2|TRBJ2-7|14
CASSVGTGSYEQYF
TGTGCCAGCAGTGTGGGGACTGGGTCCTACGAGCAGTACTTC
>TRBD2|NA|TRBV28|TRBJ2-5|16
CASSSGAAGGTETQYF
TGTGCCAGCAGTTCGGGGGCGGCGGGAGGCACAGAGACCCAGTACTTC
>NA|NA|TRBV5-1|TRBJ2-2|18
CASSLDGRTDRDTGELFF
TGCGCCAGCAGCTTGGATGGCCGAACAGACCGCGACACCGGGGAGCTGTTTTTT
>NA|once|TRBV3-1/TRBV3-2|TRBJ1-1|13
CASTLVAGTEAFF
TGTGCCAGCACCCTGGTCGCGGGAACTGAAGCTTTCTTT
>NA|once|TRBV3-1/TRBV3-2|TRBJ1-1|12
CASSQTGDEAFF
TGTGCCAGCAGCCAGACAGGAGATGAAGCTTTCTTT
>NA|NA|TRBV28|TRBJ1-2|15
CASSFGSTPNYGYTF
TGTGCCAGCAGTTTTGGGTCAACTCCTAACTATGGCTACACCTTC
>NA|NA|TRBV5-1|TRBJ1-4|18
CASSLAPGGQFNNEKLFF
TGCGCCAGCAGCTTGGCCCCAGGAGGACAGTTTAATAATGAAAAACTGTTTTTT
>TRBD1|NA|TRBV10-3|TRBJ1-2|13
CAIGQEVNYGYTF
TGTGCCATCGGACAGGAGGTTAACTATGGCTACACCTTC
>TRBD1|NA|TRBV12-5|TRBJ2-4|21
CASGLVGLGDRGIPAKNIQYF
TGTGCTAGTGGTTTGGTAGGTCTAGGGGACAGGGGGATACCGGCCAAAAACATTCAGTACTTC
>TRBD1|NA|TRBV6-5|TRBJ2-3|15
CASSRDRETTDTQYF
TGTGCCAGCAGCCGCGACAGGGAGACCACAGATACGCAGTATTTT
>NA|NA|TRBV19|TRBJ2-1|15
CASNPGTRTYNEQFF
TGTGCCAGTAATCCCGGGACTCGGACCTACAATGAGCAGTTCTTC
>NA|NA|TRBV7-9|TRBJ1-1|15
CASSLAGTHGTEAFF
TGTGCCAGCAGCTTAGCCGGGACGCACGGGACTGAAGCTTTCTTT
>NA|NA|TRBV3-1/TRBV3-2|TRBJ2-7|13
CASSQDRVAPLRF
TGTGCCAGCAGCCAAGATCGAGTAGCACCCCTGCGCTTC
>NA|NA|TRBV7-2|TRBJ2-7|14
CASSLEVRGYEQYF
TGTGCCAGCAGCTTAGAGGTACGGGGCTACGAGCAGTACTTC
>NA|NA|TRBV5-1|TRBJ2-7|14
CASSFSGTGTEQYF
TGCGCCAGCAGCTTCTCCGGGACTGGAACCGAGCAGTACTTC
>TRBD1|NA|TRBV18|TRBJ1-5|14
CASSPLARDRKQHF
TGTGCCAGCTCACCACTAGCCCGGGACAGGAAACAGCATTTT
>NA|NA|TRBV7-9|TRBJ2-7|13
CASSVRDAHEQYF
TGTGCCAGCAGCGTACGGGACGCTCACGAGCAGTACTTC
>NA|NA|TRBV5-4|TRBJ1-1|14
CASSLAGVETEAFF
TGTGCCAGCAGCTTGGCAGGGGTAGAAACTGAAGCTTTCTTT
>TRBD2|once|TRBV5-6|TRBJ2-7|16
CASSQGLAGSEYEQYF
TGTGCCAGCAGCCAGGGACTAGCGGGGTCCGAATACGAGCAGTACTTC
>NA|NA|TRBV20-1|TRBJ2-7|11
CSARKTPEQYF
TGCAGTGCTCGAAAAACACCCGAGCAGTACTTC
>NA|NA|TRBV10-3|TRBJ1-2|14
CAISVGGARFGDTF
TGTGCCATCAGTGTAGGGGGGGCGCGCTTTGGCGACACCTTC
>NA|NA|TRBV7-8|TRBJ1-6|14
CASSLASSEEALHF
TGTGCCAGCAGCTTAGCGAGTTCGGAAGAGGCCCTCCACTTT
>NA|NA|TRBV7-2|TRBJ2-5|13
CASSWGGGETQYF
TGTGCCAGCAGCTGGGGGGGCGGTGAGACCCAGTACTTC
>TRBD2|NA|TRBV28|TRBJ2-5|15
CASSRLANNQETQYF
TGTGCCAGCAGTCGACTAGCTAATAACCAAGAGACCCAGTACTTC
>NA|NA|TRBV5-1|TRBJ2-3|15
CASTTGPLGTDTQYF
TGCGCCAGCACCACGGGTCCCCTCGGCACAGATACGCAGTATTTT
>NA|NA|TRBV7-9|TRBJ2-7|13
CASSSQDTYEQYF
TGTGCCAGCAGCTCCCAGGACACGTACGAGCAGTACTTC
>NA|NA|TRBV5-1|TRBJ2-1|14
CASSLVVPYNEQFF
TGCGCCAGCAGCTTGGTGGTGCCCTACAATGAGCAGTTCTTC